This TCR beta chain was sequenced during a study of blood T cells in healthy people across ages. Concerning this clonotype itself: Its antigen is as yet unknown.

General study points: Per-million-T-cell TCR beta diversity fell roughly linearly with age. Lack of knowledge of donor CMV status possibly confounded expanded clonotype changes.

Germline loops: CDR1 SNHLY, CDR2 FYNNEI. V was shortened by 8 bases and J by 6 bases, with 11 bases between the two germline ends. The CDR3 runs to 12 residues. A second PCR of about 7 to 12 cycles used a sample-barcoded 5' primer and a J-beta primer mix. One entry per CDR3 protein, called by TCRdb with MiXCR from the 5' RACE reads. The sample has more than 700,000 distinct CDR3 sequences; about 45% are singletons. The sequenced material came from blood. This chain connects TRBV2 to TRBJ2-1, with D unclear. The TCR was taken from a man aged 80 or over in good health. Here the CDR3 DNA reads TGTGCCAGCGAAAAAATCCCCAATGAGCAGTTCTTC. Protein: CASEKIPNEQFF. Full variable domain (outside the CDR3, taken from reference TRBV2 and TRBJ2-1): EPEVTQTPSHQVTQMGQEVILRCVPISNHLYFYWYRQILGQKVEFLVSFYNNEISEKSEIFDDQFSVERPDGSNFTLKIRSTKLEDSAMYFCASEKIPNEQFFGPGTRLTVL.